The 21 T cell receptor beta chains reported below all come from one sample, sequenced in a study of blood T cell repertoires in COVID-19. Some clones are missing from TCRdb's copy, which holds only in-frame ones; the method was immunoSEQ multiplex PCR. The table shows some 290,000 clones, with around 81% occurring only once. Material for sequencing was peripheral blood. Receptors originate from a woman aged 55 to 70 with active or convalescent COVID-19.

The chain combines TRBV3-1 (or the pseudogene TRBV3-2) with TRBJ1-2; 9 bases fit TRBD1. The CDR3 is made up of 14 amino acids. Germline lookup yields CDR1 LGHDT and CDR2 YNNKEL (reference sequence). J was trimmed by 7 bases and V by 1 base; bases with no gene match: 4. The CDR3: CASSQVKQGAGYTF. DNA of the CDR3: TGTGCCAGCAGCCAAGTGAAACAGGGGGCTGGCTACACCTTC.

The chain combines TRBV7-8 with TRBJ1-2; TRBD1 aligns across 8 bases. The ends lost 1 base at V and 6 bases at J; junction bases unmatched: 10. The length of the CDR3 is 16 residues. Looked up from germline, CDR1 is SGHVS and CDR2 is FQNEAQ. This CDR3 reads CASSLELRQGAHGYTF. The DNA of the CDR3 is TGTGCCAGCAGCTTAGAACTCAGGCAGGGGGCTCATGGCTACACCTTC.

This clone was found a few times. The CDR3 sequence: CASSSRVNTEAFF. CDR3 DNA: TGTGCCAGCAGCTCACGGGTAAACACTGAAGCTTTCTTT. V usage is TRBV12-3 or TRBV12-4 and J usage is TRBJ1-1, with D hard to call. This CDR3 is built from 13 residues. V was cut by 6 bases and J by 2 bases, with 10 bases left in between.

Comments on this clone: Relative to the germline gene, one junction end is altered; a read error may explain this. The rearrangement joins TRBV4-1 to TRBJ1-2; 7 bases are shared with TRBD1. The CDR3 consists of 12 residues. Per germline, CDR1 MGHRA and CDR2 YSYEKL. The CDR3 bases are TGCGCCAGCAGCCCCCGACAGGGTGCCCGGAACTTC. Its translation is CASSPRQGARNF.

Ten or more counts support this clone. The chain links TRBV2 to TRBJ1-2; 7 bases line up with TRBD1. Germline values: CDR1 SNHLY, CDR2 FYNNEI. Germline trimming cut 4 bases from V and 5 bases from J; bases unmatched to any gene: 4. This CDR3 is built from 13 residues. The chain's CDR3 is CASSAPTGYGYTF. The DNA for the CDR3 is TGTGCCAGCAGTGCCCCGACAGGGTATGGCTACACCTTC.

V and J are TRBV4-1 and TRBJ1-5, with 8 bases fitting TRBD1. The ends lost 4 bases at V and 5 bases at J; junction bases unmatched: 10. Germline CDR1 is MGHRA and CDR2 is YSYEKL. The CDR3 spans 16 residues. CDR3 amino acids: CASSREDRGGHQPQHF. Here the CDR3 DNA reads TGCGCCAGCAGCCGCGAAGACAGGGGAGGCCATCAGCCCCAGCATTTT.

This chain links TRBV15 with TRBJ2-3, with D possibly TRBD2 on 7 matching bases. Germline V gives CDR1 LNHNV, CDR2 YYDKDF (reference sequence). CDR3 size: 16 residues. The ends were cut back, 1 base at V and 3 bases at J, with 14 bases in the middle. CDR3 bases: TGTGCCACCAGCAGAGGGGGGGGCATGAGGACAGATACGCAGTATTTT. Translating gives CATSRGGGMRTDTQYF.

The chain combines TRBV5-6 with TRBJ2-1; TRBD1 matches at 7 bases. V shed 3 bases and J 0 bases; nucleotides not matched to a gene: 6. Germline V lookup: CDR1 SGHDT, CDR2 YYEEEE. This CDR3 comprises 16 residues. The CDR3 DNA reads as TGTGCCAGCAGCTCGACAGGGACCAGCTCCTACAATGAGCAGTTCTTC. Translating gives CASSSTGTSSYNEQFF.

V gene TRBV3-1 (or the pseudogene TRBV3-2) combines with J gene TRBJ1-2; 9 bases are a match to TRBD1. The J segment lost 8 bases and the V segment lost 4 bases, leaving 11 bases of the junction unmatched. CDR1 is LGHDT and CDR2 is YNNKEL in the germline V gene (reference sequence). This CDR3 comprises 15 residues. The chain's CDR3 is CASSPWGTGGQGYTF. CDR3 nucleotides: TGTGCCAGCAGCCCTTGGGGCACAGGGGGCCAAGGCTACACCTTC.

V gene TRBV19 combines with J gene TRBJ2-3, with no clear D. Germline CDR1 LNHDA, CDR2 SQIVND (reference sequence). V was pared by 5 bases and J by 2 bases, with 5 bases between. This CDR3 contains 12 residues. In DNA, the CDR3 is TGTGCCAGTAGTCCAGACACAGATACGCAGTATTTT. Translation gives CASSPDTDTQYF.

This clone was picked up a small number of times. The V gene is TRBV7-9, the J gene TRBJ1-1; a possible D gene is TRBD1 (6 bases). Trimming left V 5 bases short and J 3 bases short, with 10 bases between. From germline, CDR1 is SEHNR and CDR2 FQNEAQ (reference sequence). CDR3 length equals 13 residues. The CDR3 sequence: CASSHRDDTEAFF. The CDR3 nucleotides are TGTGCCAGCAGCCACAGGGACGACACTGAAGCTTTCTTT.

The gene calls are TRBV27 and TRBJ2-2; TRBD2 might be the D (6 bases). This CDR3 is 16 amino acids long. Between the trimmed V and J ends, which lost 5 bases and 0 bases, there was a span of 13 bases. Per the germline V gene, CDR1 is MNHEY and CDR2 is SMNVEV (reference sequence). The CDR3 reads CASSLNGGTNTGELFF. The CDR3 DNA reads as TGTGCCAGCAGTCTTAACGGGGGAACGAACACCGGGGAGCTGTTTTTT.

Only one count was recorded for this clone. The J gene is TRBJ2-1, the V gene TRBV12-3 or TRBV12-4; perhaps TRBD2 as D (5 bases). V lost 3 bases to trimming and J lost 7 bases, with 10 bases between them. There are 13 residues in the CDR3. The CDR3 spells CASSFSGRNEQFF. CDR3 DNA: TGTGCCAGCAGTTTTTCGGGGAGAAATGAGCAGTTCTTC.

The chain carries TRBV10-1 and TRBJ2-5; perhaps TRBD1 as D (5 bases). V lost 1 base and J 5 bases, leaving 11 bases between the germline ends. CDR3 length equals 14 residues. Germline V CDR1 and CDR2: WNHNN, SYGVQD (reference sequence). CDR3 nucleotide sequence: TGCGCCAGCAGTGAGTGGGGCCGCCGGGAGACCCAGTACTTC. Its translation is CASSEWGRRETQYF.

The V and J genes are TRBV7-9 and TRBJ2-7, with 8 bases lining up with TRBD2. Germline V gene lookup returns CDR1 SEHNR and CDR2 FQNEAQ (reference sequence). The V gene end was trimmed by 5 bases and the J gene end by 2 bases; junction bases not matched to a gene: 11. CDR3 length: 16 residues. CDR3 residues: CASSLSGGGLAYEQYF. CDR3 in DNA: TGTGCCAGCAGCCTATCCGGGGGGGGCCTAGCCTACGAGCAGTACTTC.

This clone showed up just a few times. This chain uses TRBV6-1 with TRBJ1-5; TRBD1 is a possible D gene (5 bases). Trimming took 1 base from V and 5 from J, leaving 12 bases between them. The CDR3 has 15 residues. Looked up from germline, CDR1 is MNHNS and CDR2 is SASEGT. The CDR3 protein is CASSEDGGGYQPQHF. DNA for the CDR3: TGTGCCAGCAGTGAAGATGGGGGAGGTTATCAGCCCCAGCATTTT.

The chain combines TRBV6-2 or TRBV6-3 with TRBJ2-2; D not resolved. This CDR3 has 15 residues. Trimming stripped 2 bases from V and 0 bases from J, with 7 bases between. Germline V gene lookup returns CDR1 MNHEY and CDR2 SVGEGT. Written as DNA, the CDR3 is TGTGCCAGCAGTTACGGTACAACGAACACCGGGGAGCTGTTTTTT. This codes for CASSYGTTNTGELFF.

In this sample, this clone turned up once. The J gene is TRBJ1-3, the V gene TRBV5-4, with 8 bases lining up with TRBD1. V shed 0 bases, J shed 0 bases, and the junction held 2 bases outside the gene matches. CDR1 SGHNT and CDR2 YYREEE come from the germline V gene (reference sequence). The CDR3 length is 16 residues. CDR3 protein: CASSLAGGLSGNTIYF. The DNA for the CDR3 is TGTGCCAGCAGCTTGGCAGGGGGCCTCTCTGGAAACACCATATATTTT.

The rearrangement joins TRBV2 to TRBJ2-1, with a possible D match to TRBD2 (5 bases). With 8 bases removed from V and 5 bases from J, the gap between germline ends came to 13 bases. Germline-derived CDR1 and CDR2 are SNHLY and FYNNEI. The CDR3 sequence is 13 residues long. This chain's CDR3 is CASRWTRDNEQFF. The DNA for the CDR3 is TGTGCCAGCCGATGGACTCGAGACAATGAGCAGTTCTTC. Complete variable domain (other parts from reference TRBV2 and TRBJ2-1): EPEVTQTPSHQVTQMGQEVILRCVPISNHLYFYWYRQILGQKVEFLVSFYNNEISEKSEIFDDQFSVERPDGSNFTLKIRSTKLEDSAMYFCASRWTRDNEQFFGPGTRLTVL.

The chain links TRBV10-1 to TRBJ1-6; D is perhaps TRBD1 (5 bases). Germline V gene sequence: CDR1 WNHNN, CDR2 SYGVQD (reference sequence). V was clipped by 3 bases and J by 7 bases, with 7 bases between them. This CDR3 contains 13 residues. CDR3 nucleotide sequence: TGCGCCAGCAGTGATTCAGGGAATTCACCCCTCCACTTT. Residues: CASSDSGNSPLHF.

V gene TRBV2 combines with J gene TRBJ1-5; no firm D call. The CDR3 extends over 16 amino acids. Trimming removed 5 bases at V and 2 bases at J, with 16 bases between. The V gene's germline CDR1 is SNHLY and CDR2 FYNNEI. CDR3 sequence (DNA): TGTGCCAGCAGTCCTTGGGAGGAGTTCGGCAATCAGCCCCAGCATTTT. Translating it yields CASSPWEEFGNQPQHF.